Sequencing of this T cell receptor (beta chain) was carried out in a study of human T cells and chemical hapten exposure. This clonotype was seen more than once but under ten times. From the RACE reads, TCRdb called clonotypes with MiXCR, one entry per CDR3 protein. The sample comprises 60,000 to 90,000 distinct CDR3 sequences, approximately 8.6% of which are singletons, and less than 2% rests with the top ten. V lost 0 bases, J lost 1 base, and 21 bases lay in between. CDR3 length: 19 amino acids. Germline V gene sequence: CDR1 MNHEY, CDR2 SMNVEV (reference sequence). Described time point: healthy volunteer bleed at 6 weeks. Sequencing started from total RNA isolated from unfractionated whole blood.

This chain connects TRBV27 to TRBJ1-1; tentative D call: TRBD1 (5 bases). This clonotype was obtained from a female donor in good health. Some clones in this sample may be carry-over from other donors' samples. Sequences were obtained from whole blood. The DNA of the CDR3 is TGTGCCAGCAGTTTATCCCAGTTCTCCAGGGCCGGGACGAACACTGAAGCTTTCTTT. It translates to CASSLSQFSRAGTNTEAFF.